The entry that follows covers one TCR beta chain sequence. The antigen remains undetermined. The PCR had 60 Vbeta and 13 Jbeta primers. Clones were read by immunoSEQ multiplex PCR, and TCRdb kept only the in-frame ones, dropping some. This table has around 200,000 clones, over 70% appearing once. These data come from a study of cytomegalovirus exposure and HLA in healthy donors. Notes on the study in general: V- and J-gene trimming of TCR beta was linked (in a later analysis) to a missense DCLRE1C variant. Previously analyzed data showed that most TCR beta V segments were productive at a frequency of about 90% or about 30%. As was reported, the HLA-A and HLA-B alleles of most subjects were accurately predicted from TCR beta sequences.

With 3 bases clipped from V and 1 base from J, the junction kept 8 bases outside the gene matches. CDR1 is SGDLS and CDR2 is YYNGEE in the germline V gene. The CDR3 consists of 17 residues. Sequenced material: PBMCs. This chain uses TRBV9 with TRBJ2-2, with TRBD1 matching over 8 bases. The clonotype was recovered from a woman aged 60-75 years in good health and CMV-seropositive. CDR3 bases: TGTGCCAGCAGCGAGCGGACAGGGTTTATGAACACCGGGGAGCTGTTTTTT. This translates into CASSERTGFMNTGELFF.